These 19 T cell receptor beta chains were all obtained from the same sample, sequenced in a study of CD8 T cells in Susac syndrome. Reverse transcription of about 0.5 to 1 ug RNA used random hexamers. TCRdb ran MiXCR on the immunoSEQ multiplex PCR reads and lists one entry per CDR3 protein. The data contain about 180,000 distinct CDR3 sequences, over 90% of them singletons. Sequencing was carried out using CD4+ T cells from PBMCs. The source of these receptors is a human donor with Susac syndrome.

The chain recombines TRBV7-2 with TRBJ2-5; TRBD1 aligns across 11 bases. The trim removed 3 bases at V and 4 bases at J, leaving 7 bases unmatched. This CDR3 is 16 amino acids long. Germline V gives CDR1 SGHTA, CDR2 FQGNSA. CDR3 sequence (DNA): TGTGCCAGCAGCTTGGACAGGGGGCGGATGGGAGAGACCCAGTACTTC. It translates to CASSLDRGRMGETQYF.

The V and J genes are TRBV4-2 and TRBJ2-7; weak D call: TRBD2 (5 bases). Germline V lookup: CDR1 LGHNA, CDR2 YNFKEQ. Trimming took 0 bases from V and 7 from J, leaving 16 bases between them. The CDR3 is 15 amino acids. CDR3 sequence (DNA): TGTGCCAGCAGCCAAGATCCAGCTCCTAGAGGGGAGCAGTACTTC. As protein: CASSQDPAPRGEQYF.

The genes are TRBV5-1 and TRBJ2-5, with 8 bases identical to TRBD1. V dropped 3 bases and J dropped 4; count of bases not matched to a gene: 8. This CDR3 region has 15 residues. In germline, CDR1 is SGHRS, CDR2 YFSETQ. CDR3 region: CASSSKTGVGETQYF. The CDR3 DNA reads as TGCGCCAGCAGCTCTAAGACAGGGGTTGGAGAGACCCAGTACTTC.

The rearrangement uses TRBV15 and TRBJ1-6, with 10 bases lining up with TRBD1. With 5 bases clipped from V and 10 bases from J, the junction kept 11 bases outside the gene matches. Per the germline V gene, CDR1 is LNHNV and CDR2 is YYDKDF (reference sequence). The CDR3 has 16 amino acids. The CDR3 DNA reads as TGTGCCACCAGCGCTCTAGACGGGACAGGGGTCTCACCCCTCCACTTT. Translation: CATSALDGTGVSPLHF. Drawing the rest from reference TRBV15 and TRBJ1-6, the complete variable domain is DAMVIQNPRYQVTQFGKPVTLSCSQTLNHNVMYWYQQKSSQAPKLLFHYYDKDFNNEADTPDNFQSRRPNTSFCFLDIRSPGLGDTAMYLCATSALDGTGVSPLHFGNGTRLTVT.

V is TRBV4-2 and J is TRBJ2-7, with TRBD2 identical over 10 bases. V lost 4 bases and J lost 1; bases outside the gene matches: 7. The CDR3 is 16 amino acids. Per the germline V gene, CDR1 is LGHNA and CDR2 is YNFKEQ. The CDR3 spells CASSLRASGGSYEQYF. The CDR3 DNA reads TGTGCCAGCAGCCTCCGGGCTAGCGGGGGTTCCTACGAGCAGTACTTC.

The chain recombines TRBV7-2 with TRBJ2-5; 9 positions agree with TRBD2. Germline assignment: CDR1 SGHTA and CDR2 FQGNSA. The J segment lost 5 bases and the V segment lost 5 bases, leaving 12 bases of the junction unmatched. The CDR3 length is 16 residues. The CDR3 spells CASSLLPGLARETQYF. For the CDR3, the DNA is TGTGCCAGCAGCCTCCTACCGGGACTAGCCCGCGAGACCCAGTACTTC. The variable domain in full, completed from reference TRBV7-2 and TRBJ2-5, reads GAGVSQSPSNKVTEKGKDVELRCDPISGHTALYWYRQSLGQGLEFLIYFQGNSAPDKSGLPSDRFSAERTGGSVSTLTIQRTQQEDSAVYLCASSLLPGLARETQYFGPGTRLLVL.

The genes are TRBV7-9 and TRBJ1-6; weak D call: TRBD1 (5 bases). Trimming removed 2 bases from V and 14 bases from J, with 19 bases in between. CDR1 SEHNR and CDR2 FQNEAQ come from the germline V gene (reference sequence). The CDR3 sequence is 15 residues long. DNA for the CDR3: TGTGCCAGCAGCTTATCCCAGGGATTCCGAGGGGCCCTCCACTTT. Amino acid sequence: CASSLSQGFRGALHF.

This chain links TRBV5-1 with TRBJ1-4, with D possibly being TRBD1 (5 bases). The CDR3 has 16 amino acids. Germline CDR1 and CDR2: SGHRS and YFSETQ. Trimming cost V 0 bases and J 7 bases, with 16 bases left between them. CDR3 nucleotides: TGCGCCAGCAGCTTGGCCGTCGGGACGATTGGTGAAAAACTGTTTTTT. Protein product: CASSLAVGTIGEKLFF. Complete variable domain (other parts from reference TRBV5-1 and TRBJ1-4): KAGVTQTPRYLIKTRGQQVTLSCSPISGHRSVSWYQQTPGQGLQFLFEYFSETQRNKGNFPGRFSGRQFSNSRSEMNVSTLELGDSALYLCASSLAVGTIGEKLFFGSGTQLSVL.

Only one count was recorded for this clonotype. The CDR3 bases are TGTGCCAGCAGCTCGGACAGGGTTAATAGCAATCAGCCCCAGCATTTT. This sequence encodes CASSSDRVNSNQPQHF. The rearrangement links TRBV7-2 to TRBJ1-5, with 8 bases lining up with TRBD1. The CDR3 is 16 residues long. Losses at the gene ends were 4 bases for V and 0 bases for J; bases not matched to a gene: 5. In germline, CDR1 is SGHTA, CDR2 FQGNSA.

This chain links TRBV12-3 or TRBV12-4 with TRBJ2-5, with D tentatively TRBD2 (6 bases). V was trimmed by 7 bases and J by 3 bases, leaving 12 bases between them. This CDR3 region has 13 residues. CDR3 in amino acids: CASTRDSKETQYF. CDR3 nucleotide sequence: TGTGCCAGCACCCGGGACTCTAAAGAGACCCAGTACTTC.

The chain is built from TRBV4-3 and TRBJ2-1; perhaps TRBD2 as D (5 bases). Trimming took 3 bases from V and 1 from J, leaving 16 bases between them. This CDR3 spans 17 amino acids. CDR1 and CDR2 from the germline V gene are LGHNA and YSLEER. CDR3 nucleotide sequence: TGCGCCAGCAGCCATCCTTTTGGGCGGGCTTCCTACAATGAGCAGTTCTTC. It encodes CASSHPFGRASYNEQFF.

This clonotype has just a few counts. The chain recombines TRBV6-5 with TRBJ1-1, with a possible D match to TRBD1 (5 bases). Germline values: CDR1 MNHEY, CDR2 SVGAGI. The CDR3 extends over 13 amino acids. V was trimmed by 2 bases and J by 7 bases, leaving 11 bases between them. Here the CDR3 reads CASSYLGQGEAFF. The CDR3 DNA sequence: TGTGCCAGCAGTTACCTGGGGCAGGGTGAAGCTTTCTTT.

The chain uses TRBV7-2 and TRBJ2-1; D is unclear. Trimming removed 2 bases at V and 8 bases at J, with 13 bases between. The CDR3 is 14 residues long. Germline lookup yields CDR1 SGHTA and CDR2 FQGNSA. DNA of the CDR3: TGTGCCAGCAGCTTACTGTCCCGGTTTGATGAGCAGTTCTTC. Translated, it gives CASSLLSRFDEQFF.

This clonotype appeared once. The V and J genes are TRBV28 and TRBJ1-2; D remains ambiguous. The germline V and J ends were trimmed by 3 bases and 4 bases, with 9 bases remaining between them. The germline V gene encodes CDR1 MDHEN and CDR2 SYDVKM. CDR3 length: 13 residues. CDR3 bases: TGTGCCAGCAGTTTCGATCTGTTCTATGGCTACACCTTC. This codes for CASSFDLFYGYTF.

The chain joins TRBV5-1 to TRBJ2-4; D is unresolved. CDR1 is SGHRS, CDR2 YFSETQ, per germline. V was trimmed by 0 bases and J by 7 bases, leaving 14 bases between them. The CDR3 is 15 amino acids. The CDR3, as DNA: TGCGCCAGCAGCTTGGTGGCGGCTCAAGGGAACATTCAGTACTTC. Its protein is CASSLVAAQGNIQYF.

The V and J genes are TRBV20-1 and TRBJ2-1; tentatively, D is TRBD2 (6 bases). The CDR3 contains 16 residues. CDR1 DFQATT and CDR2 SNEGSKA come from the germline V gene (reference sequence). V was clipped by 5 bases and J by 9 bases, with 26 bases between them. The CDR3 DNA is TGCAGTGCTCAAAATCCCATGGCGGGGCCGGCGGGTGAGCAGTTCTTC. It translates to CSAQNPMAGPAGEQFF.

V and J are TRBV9 and TRBJ2-1, with 8 bases identical to TRBD1. This CDR3 has 15 residues. The germline gives CDR1 SGDLS, CDR2 YYNGEE. V gave up 0 bases and J gave up 9 bases; unmatched junction bases: 8. This chain's CDR3 is CASSVGTGTHSEQFF. The CDR3 nucleotides are TGTGCCAGCAGCGTAGGGACAGGGACACACAGTGAGCAGTTCTTC. The entire variable domain, with the rest obtained from reference TRBV9 and TRBJ2-1, is as follows: DSGVTQTPKHLITATGQRVTLRCSPRSGDLSVYWYQQSLDQGLQFLIQYYNGEERAKGNILERFSAQQFPDLHSELNLSSLELGDSALYFCASSVGTGTHSEQFFGPGTRLTVL.

The chain has TRBV20-1 and TRBJ2-1; 11 positions agree with TRBD2. J was trimmed by 2 bases and V by 5 bases; bases with no gene match: 2. CDR1 is DFQATT and CDR2 is SNEGSKA in the germline V gene (reference sequence). The CDR3 sequence is 14 residues long. CDR3 amino acids: CSALTSGAYNEQFF. CDR3 DNA sequence: TGCAGTGCTTTGACTAGCGGGGCCTACAATGAGCAGTTCTTC.

This chain connects TRBV4-1 to TRBJ1-2, with 8 nucleotides matching TRBD1. The CDR3 is made up of 20 amino acids. Losses at the gene ends were 0 bases for V and 6 bases for J; bases not matched to a gene: 21. Germline V gene sequence: CDR1 MGHRA, CDR2 YSYEKL. CDR3 residues: CASSQERLQGARVRGDGYTF. The CDR3 coding sequence is TGCGCCAGCAGCCAAGAAAGGCTCCAGGGGGCGCGAGTCAGAGGGGATGGCTACACCTTC.